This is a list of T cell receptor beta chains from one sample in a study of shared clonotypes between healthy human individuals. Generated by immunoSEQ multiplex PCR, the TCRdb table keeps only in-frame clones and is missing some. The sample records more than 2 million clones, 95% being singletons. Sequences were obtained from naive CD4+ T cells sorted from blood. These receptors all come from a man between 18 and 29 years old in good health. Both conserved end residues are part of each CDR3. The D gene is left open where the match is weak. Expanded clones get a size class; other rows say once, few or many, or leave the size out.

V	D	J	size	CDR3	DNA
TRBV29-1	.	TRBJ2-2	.	CSVARDTITGELFF	TGCAGCGTTGCCCGGGACACCATCACCGGGGAGCTGTTTTTT
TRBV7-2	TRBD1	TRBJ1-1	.	CASSLDGQGVEAFF	TGTGCCAGCAGCTTAGACGGACAGGGCGTGGAAGCTTTCTTT
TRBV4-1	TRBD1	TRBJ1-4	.	CASSQRQGDWEKLFF	TGCGCCAGCAGCCAAAGACAGGGGGATTGGGAAAAACTGTTTTTT
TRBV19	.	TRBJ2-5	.	CASTPGPNQETQYF	TGTGCCAGTACCCCGGGGCCCAACCAAGAGACCCAGTACTTC
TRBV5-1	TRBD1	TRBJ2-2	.	CASSLSEVSPGGGELFF	TGCGCCAGCAGCTTATCAGAGGTTTCCCCAGGGGGCGGGGAGCTGTTTTTT
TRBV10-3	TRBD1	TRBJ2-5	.	CAISRGQAQETQYF	TGTGCCATCAGTCGAGGACAGGCCCAAGAGACCCAGTACTTC
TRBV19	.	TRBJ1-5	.	CASSIDGGYSNQPQHF	TGTGCCAGTAGTATAGACGGGGGATATAGCAATCAGCCCCAGCATTTT
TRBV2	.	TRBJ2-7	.	CASSFPRGGKWGSYEQYF	TGTGCCAGCAGTTTCCCGAGAGGGGGAAAGTGGGGCTCCTACGAGCAGTACTTC
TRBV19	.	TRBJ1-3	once	CASSIGSGNTIYF	TGTGCCAGTAGTATAGGGTCCGGAAACACCATATATTTT
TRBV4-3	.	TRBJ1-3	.	CASSQVPGNTIYF	TGCGCCAGCAGCCAAGTTCCTGGAAACACCATATATTTT
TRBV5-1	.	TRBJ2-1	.	CASSLGGSYNEQFF	TGCGCCAGCAGCTTGGGAGGGAGCTACAATGAGCAGTTCTTC
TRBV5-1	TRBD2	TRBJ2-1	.	CASSPASSGGARNEQFF	TGCGCCAGCAGCCCTGCATCTAGCGGGGGGGCCCGGAATGAGCAGTTCTTC
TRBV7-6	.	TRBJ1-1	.	CASSLSVGGPGYAEAFF	TGTGCCAGCAGCTTAAGTGTCGGGGGACCGGGATACGCTGAAGCTTTCTTT
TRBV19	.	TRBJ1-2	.	CASRKSQGSNYGYTF	TGTGCCAGCAGAAAGTCTCAGGGTTCTAACTATGGCTACACCTTC
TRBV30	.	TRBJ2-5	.	CAWTGRFQETQYF	TGTGCCTGGACAGGGAGGTTCCAAGAGACCCAGTACTTC
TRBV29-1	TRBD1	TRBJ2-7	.	CSVDETGMSEQYF	TGCAGCGTCGACGAGACAGGGATGAGCGAGCAGTACTTC
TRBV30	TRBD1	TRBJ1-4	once	CAWSGDRETRKLFF	TGTGCCTGGAGTGGGGACAGGGAAACGAGAAAACTGTTTTTT
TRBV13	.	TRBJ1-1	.	CASSLQGSLNTEAFF	TGTGCCAGCAGCTTACAGGGGAGTCTCAACACTGAAGCTTTCTTT
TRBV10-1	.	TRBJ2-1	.	CASSDMTRSSYNEQFF	TGCGCCAGCAGTGATATGACTCGTAGCTCCTACAATGAGCAGTTCTTC
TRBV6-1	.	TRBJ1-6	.	CASSEYGSPLHF	TGTGCCAGCAGTGAATACGGCTCACCCCTCCACTTT
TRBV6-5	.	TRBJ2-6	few	CASSYSTASGANVLTF	TGTGCCAGCAGTTACTCAACAGCCTCTGGGGCCAACGTCCTGACTTTC
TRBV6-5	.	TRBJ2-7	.	CASSYQAGSYEQYF	TGTGCCAGCAGTTACCAAGCGGGCTCCTACGAGCAGTACTTC
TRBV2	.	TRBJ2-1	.	CASSESHPQFF	TGTGCCAGCAGTGAGTCCCACCCTCAGTTCTTC
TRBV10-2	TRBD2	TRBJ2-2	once	CASSERGGGTTGELFF	TGCGCCAGCAGTGAAAGGGGCGGGGGAACCACCGGGGAGCTGTTTTTT
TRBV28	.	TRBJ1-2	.	CASSLGRVTYGYTF	TGTGCCAGCAGTTTAGGCCGGGTGACCTATGGCTACACCTTC
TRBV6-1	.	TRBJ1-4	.	CASSELGGTTNEKLFF	TGTGCCAGCAGTGAATTGGGGGGAACAACTAATGAAAAACTGTTTTTT
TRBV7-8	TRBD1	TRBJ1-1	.	CASSAYRGGMNTEAFF	TGTGCCAGCAGCGCCTACAGGGGGGGAATGAACACTGAAGCTTTCTTT
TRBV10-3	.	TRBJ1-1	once	CAISESRGKTEAFF	TGTGCCATCAGTGAGTCGAGGGGGAAGACTGAAGCTTTCTTT
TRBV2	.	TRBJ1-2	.	CASSSQASNYGYTF	TGTGCCAGCAGTTCGCAGGCCTCTAACTATGGCTACACCTTC
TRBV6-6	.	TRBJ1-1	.	CASSYIQSKNTEAFF	TGTGCCAGCAGTTACATACAGAGTAAGAACACTGAAGCTTTCTTT
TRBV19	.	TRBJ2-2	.	CASSIWARNTGELFF	TGTGCCAGTAGTATCTGGGCCCGGAACACCGGGGAGCTGTTTTTT
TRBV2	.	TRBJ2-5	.	CASIPGVPRQETQYF	TGTGCCAGCATCCCGGGAGTACCACGCCAAGAGACCCAGTACTTC